This TCR beta chain was sequenced in a study of T cell responses to AZD1222 COVID-19 vaccine. Study results and caveats: Compared with day 0, the breadth and depth of the Spike-specific TCR repertoire rose significantly after two doses of AZD1222. Researchers report vaccine-associated CD4 TCRs spanning spike, with dominance at 160-218 and 743-854. Donors in the cohort were predominantly white British and more often female, and clonal diversity was possibly underestimated.

Libraries were prepared by immunoSEQ multiplex PCR; TCRdb keeps only in-frame clonotypes and omits some of them. This table has 120,000 or so clones, 87% appearing once. In the case of this clone: What it binds is unknown.

After removal of 2 bases from V and 4 bases from J, the junction contained 10 bases not matched to a gene. The CDR3 runs to 16 residues. CDR1 SEHNR and CDR2 FQNEAQ come from the germline V gene (reference sequence). The specimen comprised peripheral blood, sampled on day 0 of AZD1222 vaccination. This chain links TRBV7-9 with TRBJ2-5, with TRBD2 matching over 7 bases. The source of this sequence is an adult in good health. In nucleotides, the CDR3 is TGTGCCAGCAGCTTAAGGTCAGCCTGGGAGGGAGAGACCCAGTACTTC. Protein: CASSLRSAWEGETQYF. Variable domain in full (rest from reference TRBV7-9 and TRBJ2-5): DTGVSQNPRHKITKRGQNVTFRCDPISEHNRLYWYRQTLGQGPEFLTYFQNEAQLEKSRLLSDRFSAERPKGSFSTLEIQRTEQGDSAMYLCASSLRSAWEGETQYFGPGTRLLVL.